This T cell receptor beta chain was found in a study of patients and donors after allogeneic stem cell transplantation. Trimming took 0 bases from V and 7 from J; bases not matched to a gene: 10. The CDR3 consists of 17 residues. Per the germline V gene, CDR1 is SGHRS and CDR2 is YFSETQ. TCRdb fed the RT-PCR reads into MiXCR, producing one record per CDR3 protein. The table records around 240,000 distinct CDR3 sequences, roughly 14% of them present only once. This clonotype has only a few counts. Sequencing was done on a sample of blood, either unsorted or a sorted T cell fraction (not recorded which). This chain links TRBV5-1 with TRBJ2-1, with 10 bases that match TRBD2. The sequence was obtained from a human donor who was either an allogeneic HSCT recipient or a stem cell or donor lymphocyte infusion donor (not recorded which). It is not recorded whose cells these are; they may come from a transplant donor. DNA of the CDR3: TGCGCCAGCAGCTTGGCCATGAGCGGGAGGGCCGGTAATGAGCAGTTCTTC. It encodes CASSLAMSGRAGNEQFF.